In this sample, the clone carrying this T cell receptor (beta chain) turned up many times. The target antigen is unknown. This record belongs to a study of T cell repertoires in cytomegalovirus infection. Findings and caveats of the study: Totalled public TCR beta family frequency picked out people who carried CMV plus the relevant HLA.

One entry per CDR3 protein results from TCRdb running MiXCR on the reads. The sample records roughly 230,000 distinct CDR3 sequences, over 20% being singletons. Germline V gene data show CDR1 as SGHVS and CDR2 as FQNEAQ. V was pared by 0 bases and J by 8 bases, with 8 bases between. This CDR3 contains 13 residues. V usage is TRBV7-8 and J usage is TRBJ2-4; D gene ambiguous. The source of this sequence is a human donor in good health (CMV status not recorded). Some clones in this sample may be carry-over from other donors' samples. Source material: CD8+ T cells from PBMCs. CDR3 sequence (DNA): TGTGCCAGCAGCTTAGCAGGGATGGACATTCAGTACTTC. It translates to CASSLAGMDIQYF.